These 27 T cell receptor beta chains were sequenced from one sample in a study of OX40 agonist ivuxolimab in advanced cancers. Sequencing used immunoSEQ multiplex PCR; TCRdb keeps in-frame clones, though not all of them. The sample lists about 20,000 clones; around 90% were seen once. The specimen comprised CD4+ or CD8+ T cells sorted from blood, sampled in a trial of the OX40 agonist ivuxolimab. Every receptor here comes from an adult with an advanced solid tumor such as melanoma, head and neck, liver or kidney cancer.

In this sample, this clone turned up a few times. This chain uses TRBV7-9 with TRBJ2-2, with a weak D call TRBD2 (6 bases). Germline-derived CDR1 and CDR2 are SEHNR and FQNEAQ (reference sequence). V lost 5 bases and J 7 bases, leaving 8 bases between the germline ends. The length of the CDR3 is 12 residues. As DNA, the CDR3 is TGTGCCAGCAGCCCGCGGGGCGGGGAGCTGTTTTTT. Its protein product is CASSPRGGELFF.

V gene TRBV11-3 combines with J gene TRBJ2-5, with a possible D match to TRBD1 (6 bases). The J call is doubtful: the DNA matches TRBJ2-7 better. The CDR3 loop spans 14 amino acids. CDR1 is SGHNT, CDR2 YENEEA, per germline. CDR3 in amino acids: CASSPPGQTYEQYF. The CDR3 DNA is TGTGCCAGCAGCCCACCGGGACAAACCTACGAGCAGTACTTC.

The chain has TRBV30 and TRBJ1-1; D possibly corresponds to TRBD1 (5 bases). V dropped 1 base and J dropped 0 bases, with 15 bases sitting between them. CDR3 length equals 16 residues. Per the germline V gene, CDR1 is GTSNPN and CDR2 is SVGIG (reference sequence). CDR3 DNA: TGTGCCTGGAGTGCTACCGGGACGCGGATGAACACTGAAGCTTTCTTT. Residues: CAWSATGTRMNTEAFF.

The chain is built from TRBV10-2 and TRBJ1-1; D unresolved. Germline V gene lookup returns CDR1 WSHSY and CDR2 SAAADI. Deletions cut 2 bases from V and 0 bases from J, with 7 bases between. The CDR3 loop spans 14 amino acids. The CDR3, as DNA: TGCGCCAGCAGTGAGCCACAAATGAACACTGAAGCTTTCTTT. This codes for CASSEPQMNTEAFF.

This clone was picked up a small number of times. The chain links TRBV2 to TRBJ1-4; D uncertain. The CDR3 spans 13 residues. V dropped 8 bases and J dropped 5 bases, with 12 bases sitting between them. Germline V gene data show CDR1 as SNHLY and CDR2 as FYNNEI. The DNA for the CDR3 is TGTGCCAGCCTGACGGATGCCAATGAAAAACTGTTTTTT. Translation: CASLTDANEKLFF.

This chain connects TRBV5-8 to TRBJ2-1; no clear D. The CDR3 is made up of 12 amino acids. Germline lookup yields CDR1 SGHTS and CDR2 YDEGEE. The ends were cut back, 6 bases at V and 6 bases at J, with 10 bases in the middle. Written as DNA, the CDR3 is TGTGCCAGCATGGAACCGACCAATGAGCAGTTCTTC. Protein: CASMEPTNEQFF.

The V and J genes are TRBV7-9 and TRBJ2-1; D not resolved. Germline CDR1 and CDR2: SEHNR and FQNEAQ (reference sequence). CDR3 length equals 13 residues. Deletions cut 3 bases from V and 10 bases from J, with 13 bases between. The CDR3 protein is CASSFLDGPEQFF. CDR3 sequence (DNA): TGTGCCAGCAGCTTTTTGGACGGACCCGAGCAGTTCTTC. Based on the CDR3 plus reference TRBV7-9 and TRBJ2-1, the full variable domain is DTGVSQNPRHKITKRGQNVTFRCDPISEHNRLYWYRQTLGQGPEFLTYFQNEAQLEKSRLLSDRFSAERPKGSFSTLEIQRTEQGDSAMYLCASSFLDGPEQFFGPGTRLTVL.

This clone appeared a few times. The chain recombines TRBV10-1 with TRBJ1-1; a weak D match, TRBD1 (5 bases). With 5 bases removed from V and 3 bases from J, the gap between germline ends came to 13 bases. Germline assignment: CDR1 WNHNN and CDR2 SYGVQD (reference sequence). This CDR3 has 14 residues. Here the CDR3 DNA reads TGCGCCAGCAGTTCAGACCTAGGGGACACTGAAGCTTTCTTT. It yields the protein CASSSDLGDTEAFF.

The gene calls are TRBV11-3 and TRBJ2-5; D ambiguous. With 2 bases removed from V and 5 bases from J, the gap between germline ends came to 12 bases. The CDR3 is 14 residues long. Germline CDR1 and CDR2: SGHNT and YENEEA. CDR3 amino acids: CASSLSQMWETQYF. DNA for the CDR3: TGTGCCAGCAGCTTAAGCCAAATGTGGGAGACCCAGTACTTC.

This clone was observed a single time. The rearrangement links TRBV19 to TRBJ1-5, with D maybe TRBD1 (5 bases). The length of the CDR3 is 14 residues. The germline CDR1 and CDR2 sequences are LNHDA and SQIVND (reference sequence). Trimming took 3 bases from V and 7 from J, leaving 13 bases between them. CDR3 DNA: TGTGCCAGTAGTATTTCGTGGGGCGGGCAGCCCCAGCATTTT. Its protein product is CASSISWGGQPQHF.

V gene TRBV6-6 combines with J gene TRBJ2-7; 7 positions match TRBD1. After removal of 0 bases from V and 2 bases from J, the junction contained 4 bases not matched to a gene. Germline V gene data show CDR1 as MNHNY and CDR2 as SVGAGI (reference sequence). This CDR3 spans 15 amino acids. The CDR3 region has the DNA TGTGCCAGCAGTTACTCAAGGGACAGCACCTACGAGCAGTACTTC. Its translation: CASSYSRDSTYEQYF.

This clone was observed once. V gene TRBV25-1 combines with J gene TRBJ2-3, with no clear D. V gave up 3 bases and J gave up 2 bases, with 9 bases separating them. This CDR3 has 14 amino acids. Germline lookup yields CDR1 MGHDK and CDR2 SYGVNS. CDR3 nucleotide sequence: TGTGCCAGCAGTGATTGGGGATCCACAGATACGCAGTATTTT. It codes for CASSDWGSTDTQYF.

This sequence joins TRBV6-1 and TRBJ2-7; the match to TRBD1 covers 8 bases. The CDR3 is made up of 14 amino acids. Germline CDR1 is MNHNS and CDR2 is SASEGT. With 3 bases clipped from V and 3 bases from J, the junction kept 4 bases outside the gene matches. CDR3 nucleotide sequence: TGTGCCAGCAGTGAGACAGGGGTTATCTACGAGCAGTACTTC. Its translation: CASSETGVIYEQYF.

For this clone: A read error may produce the germline difference seen at one junction end. The chain joins TRBV7-6 to TRBJ2-1; D uncertain. Germline lookup yields CDR1 SGHVS and CDR2 FNYEAQ. CDR3 size: 14 residues. The CDR3 is CAGSYPGRANEQFF. CDR3 bases: TGTGCCGGCAGCTACCCCGGACGGGCCAATGAGCAGTTCTTC.

This clone appeared once. The chain couples TRBV5-6 to TRBJ1-2; TRBD1 aligns across 8 bases. Germline V gene data show CDR1 as SGHDT and CDR2 as YYEEEE. This CDR3 is built from 14 residues. The ends lost 4 bases at V and 4 bases at J; junction bases unmatched: 6. This chain's CDR3 is CASSTGQAIYGYTF. As DNA, the CDR3 is TGTGCCAGCAGCACGGGACAGGCGATCTATGGCTACACCTTC.

The chain is built from TRBV9 and TRBJ1-3; 9 positions agree with TRBD1. Germline-derived CDR1 and CDR2 are SGDLS and YYNGEE. The CDR3 is 15 residues long. The ends lost 5 bases at V and 8 bases at J; junction bases unmatched: 11. CDR3 nucleotides: TGTGCCAGCAGTGCAACAGGGGGCCCTGGGGACACCATATATTTT. Its translation: CASSATGGPGDTIYF.

This clone is medium-sized. At the DNA level, this CDR3 is encoded by other sequences in the same sample as well. The CDR3 DNA sequence: TGTGCCTGGAGTGTCGGCTCGAACACTGAAGCTTTCTTT. This translates into CAWSVGSNTEAFF. This chain uses TRBV30 with TRBJ1-1; D is ambiguous. The CDR3 contains 13 residues. Germline CDR1 is GTSNPN and CDR2 is SVGIG (reference sequence). V lost 0 bases and J 1 base, leaving 6 bases between the germline ends.

This chain joins TRBV11-2 and TRBJ1-3; a weak D match, TRBD1 (5 bases). Trimming took off 4 bases at V and 6 bases at J, with 25 bases between the two ends. The CDR3 covers 18 residues. The germline V gene has CDR1 SGHAT and CDR2 FQNNGV. CDR3 in amino acids: CASSWYIPGPQFLNTIYF. The DNA for the CDR3 is TGTGCCAGCAGCTGGTATATTCCGGGGCCGCAATTCCTAAACACCATATATTTT.

This chain connects TRBV4-1 to TRBJ2-1; D unresolved. This CDR3 has 13 amino acids. Trimming cost V 7 bases and J 9 bases, with 16 bases left between them. Germline CDR1 reads MGHRA; CDR2 reads YSYEKL. CDR3 sequence reads: CASMPSGGIEQFF. For the CDR3, the DNA is TGCGCCAGCATGCCTTCGGGTGGCATTGAGCAGTTCTTC.

The genes are TRBV5-6 and TRBJ2-3; either TRBD1 or TRBD2 may supply D (5 bases each). Looked up from germline, CDR1 is SGHDT and CDR2 is YYEEEE. CDR3 length equals 15 residues. V lost 3 bases, J lost 2 bases, and 13 bases lay in between. CDR3 coding DNA: TGTGCCAGCAGCTCAACCGGGGCCTTCACAGATACGCAGTATTTT. Residues: CASSSTGAFTDTQYF.

The chain couples TRBV4-2 to TRBJ2-7; 7 bases map to TRBD1. Germline V gene data show CDR1 as LGHNA and CDR2 as YNFKEQ. The trim removed 0 bases at V and 0 bases at J, leaving 8 bases unmatched. CDR3 length: 17 residues. As DNA, the CDR3 is TGTGCCAGCAGCCAAGATCTAGGGGGCCCCAGCTCCTACGAGCAGTACTTC. It codes for CASSQDLGGPSSYEQYF.

This rearrangement joins TRBV6-1 to TRBJ2-7; D is perhaps TRBD1 or TRBD2 (6 bases each). CDR3 length: 15 residues. The ends were cut back, 1 base at V and 2 bases at J, with 12 bases in the middle. Germline V gene lookup returns CDR1 MNHNS and CDR2 SASEGT. CDR3 loop: CASSEGGDKAYEQYF. In DNA form, the CDR3 reads TGTGCCAGCAGTGAAGGGGGGGACAAAGCCTACGAGCAGTACTTC.

The rearrangement uses TRBV2 and TRBJ1-2; 7 bases fit TRBD1. The CDR3 runs to 15 residues. The V gene's germline CDR1 is SNHLY and CDR2 FYNNEI. V shed 7 bases and J 5 bases; nucleotides not matched to a gene: 13. Written as DNA, the CDR3 is TGTGCCAGCAACACACGGGAGGGGGCTCGGTATGGCTACACCTTC. Translated: CASNTREGARYGYTF.

V and J are TRBV7-9 and TRBJ2-3, with 10 bases aligning to TRBD2. J was trimmed by 4 bases and V by 5 bases; bases with no gene match: 12. Germline V gene sequence: CDR1 SEHNR, CDR2 FQNEAQ (reference sequence). The length of the CDR3 is 17 residues. DNA of the CDR3: TGTGCCAGCAGCCCCCGGGGAGCGGGGGGGCAGGCAGATACGCAGTATTTT. Its translation: CASSPRGAGGQADTQYF.

V and J are TRBV7-9 and TRBJ2-5; tentative D call: TRBD2 (6 bases). V was shortened by 1 base and J by 2 bases, with 8 bases between the two germline ends. Germline CDR1 SEHNR, CDR2 FQNEAQ (reference sequence). CDR3 size: 14 residues. The CDR3 DNA reads as TGTGCCAGCAGCTTAGGGGGGGTACAAGAGACCCAGTACTTC. Amino acid sequence: CASSLGGVQETQYF.

This clone was observed a handful of times. The chain joins TRBV6-6 to TRBJ1-6, with a possible D match to TRBD1 (5 bases). The germline CDR1 and CDR2 sequences are MNHNY and SVGAGI (reference sequence). The CDR3 covers 13 residues. Trimming left V 6 bases short and J 5 bases short, with 8 bases between. CDR3 in amino acids: CASSPGNNSPLHF. The CDR3 DNA sequence: TGTGCCAGCAGCCCAGGGAATAATTCACCCCTCCACTTT.

The chain links TRBV5-1 to TRBJ1-1; D is undetermined. Per germline, CDR1 SGHRS and CDR2 YFSETQ. CDR3 length equals 16 residues. V lost 4 bases and J 1 base, leaving 17 bases between the germline ends. DNA for the CDR3: TGCGCCAGCAGCCTGGGCGGGGAACCGGCGAACACTGAAGCTTTCTTT. It translates to CASSLGGEPANTEAFF.